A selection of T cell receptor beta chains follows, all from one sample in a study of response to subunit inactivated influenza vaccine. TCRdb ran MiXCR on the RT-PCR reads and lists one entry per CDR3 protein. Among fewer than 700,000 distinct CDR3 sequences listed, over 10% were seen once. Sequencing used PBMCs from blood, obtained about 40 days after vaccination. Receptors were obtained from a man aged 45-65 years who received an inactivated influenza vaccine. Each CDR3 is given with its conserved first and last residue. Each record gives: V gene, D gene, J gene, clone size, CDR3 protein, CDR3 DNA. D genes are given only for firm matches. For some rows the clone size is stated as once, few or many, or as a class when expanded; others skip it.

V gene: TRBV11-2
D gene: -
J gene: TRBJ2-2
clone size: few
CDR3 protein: CASSSVGGHTGELFF
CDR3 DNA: TGTGCCAGCAGCTCGGTGGGGGGGCACACCGGGGAGCTGTTTTTT

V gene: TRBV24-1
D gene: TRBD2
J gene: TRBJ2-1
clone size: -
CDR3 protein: CATSDLGTSGGASNEQFF
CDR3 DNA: TGTGCCACCAGTGACCTCGGGACTAGCGGGGGGGCCAGCAATGAGCAGTTCTTC

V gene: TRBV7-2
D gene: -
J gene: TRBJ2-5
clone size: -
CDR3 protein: CASSPRQAWGTQYF
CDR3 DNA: TGTGCCAGCAGCCCAAGACAGGCCTGGGGGACCCAGTACTTC

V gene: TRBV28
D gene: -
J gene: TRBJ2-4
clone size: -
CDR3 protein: CASRKAGQHLGNIQYF
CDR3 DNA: TGTGCCAGCCGGAAGGCGGGCCAACATCTGGGAAACATTCAGTACTTC

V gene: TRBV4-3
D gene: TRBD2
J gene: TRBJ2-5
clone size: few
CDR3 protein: CASSLFSAGVETQYF
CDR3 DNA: TGCGCCAGCTCCCTATTTTCGGCGGGAGTTGAGACCCAGTACTTC

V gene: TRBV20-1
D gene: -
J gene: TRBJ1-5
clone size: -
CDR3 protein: CSVPSGGARHQPQHF
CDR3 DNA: TGCAGTGTTCCCTCTGGGGGGGCAAGGCATCAGCCCCAGCATTTT

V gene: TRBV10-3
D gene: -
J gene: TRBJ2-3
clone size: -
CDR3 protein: CAISEVGLGPGTDTQYF
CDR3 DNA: TGTGCCATCAGTGAGGTCGGGCTAGGTCCGGGGACAGATACGCAGTATTTT

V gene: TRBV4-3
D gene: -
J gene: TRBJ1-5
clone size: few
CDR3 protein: CASSQEQSSPPQHF
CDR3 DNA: TGCGCCAGCAGCCAAGAACAGTCTTCGCCGCCCCAGCATTTT

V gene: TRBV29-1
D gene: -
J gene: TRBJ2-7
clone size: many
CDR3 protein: CSVGTYYEQYF
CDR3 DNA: TGCAGCGTTGGCACGTACTACGAGCAGTACTTC

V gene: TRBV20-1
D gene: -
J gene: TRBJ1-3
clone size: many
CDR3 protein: CSASTGSSGNTIYF
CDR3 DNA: TGCAGTGCCAGTACAGGTTCATCTGGAAACACCATATATTTT